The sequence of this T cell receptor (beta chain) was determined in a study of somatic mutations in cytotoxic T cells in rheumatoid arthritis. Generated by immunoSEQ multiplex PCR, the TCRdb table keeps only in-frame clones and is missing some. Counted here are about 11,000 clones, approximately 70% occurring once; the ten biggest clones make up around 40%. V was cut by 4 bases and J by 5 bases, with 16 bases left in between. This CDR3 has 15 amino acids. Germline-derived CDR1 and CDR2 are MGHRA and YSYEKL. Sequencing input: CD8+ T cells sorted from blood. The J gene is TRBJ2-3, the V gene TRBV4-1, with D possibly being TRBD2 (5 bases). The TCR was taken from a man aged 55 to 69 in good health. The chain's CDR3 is CASSLLSDGGDTQYF. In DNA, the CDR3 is TGCGCCAGCAGCCTCCTTAGCGACGGCGGAGATACGCAGTATTTT.